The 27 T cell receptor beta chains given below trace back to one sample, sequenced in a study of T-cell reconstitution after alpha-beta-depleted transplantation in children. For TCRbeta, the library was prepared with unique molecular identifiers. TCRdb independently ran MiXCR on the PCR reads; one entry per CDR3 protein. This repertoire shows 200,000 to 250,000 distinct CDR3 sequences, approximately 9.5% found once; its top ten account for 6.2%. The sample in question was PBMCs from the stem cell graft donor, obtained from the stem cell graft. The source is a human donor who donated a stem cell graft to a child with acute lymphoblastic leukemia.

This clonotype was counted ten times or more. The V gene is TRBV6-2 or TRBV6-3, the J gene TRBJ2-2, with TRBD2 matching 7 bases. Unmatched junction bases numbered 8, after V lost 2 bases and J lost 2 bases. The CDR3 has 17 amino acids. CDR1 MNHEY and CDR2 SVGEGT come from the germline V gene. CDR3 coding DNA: TGTGCCAGCAGTTACGAAGCGGGGAAAATAAACACCGGGGAGCTGTTTTTT. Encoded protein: CASSYEAGKINTGELFF.

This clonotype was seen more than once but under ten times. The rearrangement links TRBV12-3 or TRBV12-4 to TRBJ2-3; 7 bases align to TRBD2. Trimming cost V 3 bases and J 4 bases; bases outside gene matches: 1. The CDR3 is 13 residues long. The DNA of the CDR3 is TGTGCCAGCAGTTTGGGAGGGCCAGATACGCAGTATTTT. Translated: CASSLGGPDTQYF.

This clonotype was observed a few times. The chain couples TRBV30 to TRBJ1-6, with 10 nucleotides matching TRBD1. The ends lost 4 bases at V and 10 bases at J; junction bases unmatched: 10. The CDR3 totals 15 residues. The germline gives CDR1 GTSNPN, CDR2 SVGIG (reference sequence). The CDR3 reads CAWMITGTGASPLHF. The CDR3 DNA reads TGTGCCTGGATGATCACCGGGACAGGGGCCTCACCCCTCCACTTT.

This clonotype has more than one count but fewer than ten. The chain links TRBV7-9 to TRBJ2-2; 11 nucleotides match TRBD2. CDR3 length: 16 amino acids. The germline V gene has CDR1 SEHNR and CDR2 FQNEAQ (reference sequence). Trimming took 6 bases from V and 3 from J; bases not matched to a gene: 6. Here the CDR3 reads CASSSTSGADTGELFF. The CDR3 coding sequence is TGTGCCAGCAGTTCGACTAGCGGGGCGGACACCGGGGAGCTGTTTTTT. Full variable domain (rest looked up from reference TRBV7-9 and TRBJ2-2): DTGVSQNPRHKITKRGQNVTFRCDPISEHNRLYWYRQTLGQGPEFLTYFQNEAQLEKSRLLSDRFSAERPKGSFSTLEIQRTEQGDSAMYLCASSSTSGADTGELFFGEGSRLTVL.

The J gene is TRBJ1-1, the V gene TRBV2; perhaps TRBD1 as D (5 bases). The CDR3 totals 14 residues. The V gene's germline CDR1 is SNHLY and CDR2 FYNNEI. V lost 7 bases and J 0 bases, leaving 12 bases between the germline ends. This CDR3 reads CASNLGTLNTEAFF. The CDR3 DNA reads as TGTGCCAGCAACCTCGGGACTCTGAACACTGAAGCTTTCTTT.

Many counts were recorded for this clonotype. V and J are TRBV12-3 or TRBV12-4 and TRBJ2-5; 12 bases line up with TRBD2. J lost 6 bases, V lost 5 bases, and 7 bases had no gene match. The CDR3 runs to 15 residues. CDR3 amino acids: CASSMTSGGIKTQYF. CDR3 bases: TGTGCCAGCAGTATGACTAGCGGGGGTATTAAGACCCAGTACTTC.

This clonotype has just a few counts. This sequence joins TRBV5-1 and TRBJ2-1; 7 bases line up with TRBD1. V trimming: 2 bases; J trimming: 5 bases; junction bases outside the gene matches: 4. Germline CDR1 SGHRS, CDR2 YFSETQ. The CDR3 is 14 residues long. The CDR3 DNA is TGCGCCAGCAGCTTAGGGACAGCTAACAATGAGCAGTTCTTC. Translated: CASSLGTANNEQFF.

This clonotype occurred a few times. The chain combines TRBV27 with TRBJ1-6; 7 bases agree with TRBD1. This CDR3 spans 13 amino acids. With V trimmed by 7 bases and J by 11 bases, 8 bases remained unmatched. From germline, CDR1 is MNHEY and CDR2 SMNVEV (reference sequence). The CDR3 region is CASTATTGTPLHF. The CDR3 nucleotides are TGTGCCAGCACCGCAACGACAGGGACACCCCTCCACTTT.

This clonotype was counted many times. This CDR3 reads CASSVDPGDYNEQFF. The CDR3 nucleotides are TGTGCCAGCAGCGTAGATCCAGGGGACTACAATGAGCAGTTCTTC. This chain connects TRBV9 to TRBJ2-1; D might be TRBD1 (6 bases). V was trimmed by 0 bases and J by 3 bases, leaving 10 bases between them. The CDR3 length is 15 residues. CDR1 and CDR2 (germline): SGDLS, YYNGEE. Full variable domain (missing parts from reference TRBV9 and TRBJ2-1): DSGVTQTPKHLITATGQRVTLRCSPRSGDLSVYWYQQSLDQGLQFLIQYYNGEERAKGNILERFSAQQFPDLHSELNLSSLELGDSALYFCASSVDPGDYNEQFFGPGTRLTVL.

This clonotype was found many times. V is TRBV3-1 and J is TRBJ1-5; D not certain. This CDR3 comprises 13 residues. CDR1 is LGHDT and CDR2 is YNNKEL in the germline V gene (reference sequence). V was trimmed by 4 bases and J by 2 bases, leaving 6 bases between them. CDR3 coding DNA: TGTGCCAGCAGCCTTAGGCGCAATCAGCCCCAGCATTTT. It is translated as CASSLRRNQPQHF.

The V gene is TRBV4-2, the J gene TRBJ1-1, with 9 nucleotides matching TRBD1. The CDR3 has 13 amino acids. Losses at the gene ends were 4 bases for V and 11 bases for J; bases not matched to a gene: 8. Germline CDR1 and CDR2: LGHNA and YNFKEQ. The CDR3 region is CASSPDRGGEAFF. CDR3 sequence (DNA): TGTGCCAGCAGCCCAGACAGGGGGGGCGAGGCTTTCTTT.

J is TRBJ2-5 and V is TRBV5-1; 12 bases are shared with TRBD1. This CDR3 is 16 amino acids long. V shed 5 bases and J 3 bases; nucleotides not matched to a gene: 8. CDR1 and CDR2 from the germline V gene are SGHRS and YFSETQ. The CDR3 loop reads CASRWGDRGQKETQYF. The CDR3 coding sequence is TGCGCCAGCAGATGGGGGGACAGGGGGCAAAAAGAGACCCAGTACTTC.

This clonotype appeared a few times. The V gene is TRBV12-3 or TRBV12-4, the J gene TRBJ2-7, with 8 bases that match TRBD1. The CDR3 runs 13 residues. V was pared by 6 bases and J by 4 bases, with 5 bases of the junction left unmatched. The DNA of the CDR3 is TGTGCCAGCAGAGGACAGGGCGAGTACGAGCAGTACTTC. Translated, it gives CASRGQGEYEQYF.

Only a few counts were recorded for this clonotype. The CDR3 spells CSASGTAKNIQYF. The DNA for the CDR3 is TGCAGTGCATCCGGGACTGCCAAAAACATTCAGTACTTC. The rearrangement joins TRBV20-1 to TRBJ2-4; TRBD2 might be the D (6 bases). The CDR3 consists of 13 residues. V dropped 6 bases and J dropped 1 base, with 10 bases sitting between them. Germline V gene sequence: CDR1 DFQATT, CDR2 SNEGSKA (reference sequence).

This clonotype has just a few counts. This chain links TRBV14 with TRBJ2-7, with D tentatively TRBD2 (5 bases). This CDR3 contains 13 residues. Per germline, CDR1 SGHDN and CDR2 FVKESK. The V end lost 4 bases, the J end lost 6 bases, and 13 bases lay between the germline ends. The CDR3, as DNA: TGTGCCAGCAGCCCCCACCTGGGGAGCGAGCAGTACTTC. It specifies CASSPHLGSEQYF.

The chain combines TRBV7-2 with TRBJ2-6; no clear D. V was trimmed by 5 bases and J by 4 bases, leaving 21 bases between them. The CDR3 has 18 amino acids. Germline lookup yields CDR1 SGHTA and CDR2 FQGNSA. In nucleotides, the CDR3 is TGTGCCAGCAGCGGAGACCCGACACGAGTGAGGGGGGCCAACGTCCTGACTTTC. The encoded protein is CASSGDPTRVRGANVLTF.

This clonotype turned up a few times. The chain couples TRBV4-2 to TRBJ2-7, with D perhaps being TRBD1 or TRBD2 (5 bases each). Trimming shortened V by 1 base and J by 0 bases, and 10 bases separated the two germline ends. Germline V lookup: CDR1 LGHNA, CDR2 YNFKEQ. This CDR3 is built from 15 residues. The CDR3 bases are TGTGCCAGCAGCCAAGTAGGGACGGCCTCCTACGAGCAGTACTTC. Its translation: CASSQVGTASYEQYF.

The CDR3 DNA follows: TGTGCCAGCAGCGTTCGGTCCTTTGGGAATCAGCCCCAGCATTTT. Translating it yields CASSVRSFGNQPQHF. The genes are TRBV2 and TRBJ1-5, with no clear D. The CDR3 runs 15 residues. Germline-derived CDR1 and CDR2 are SNHLY and FYNNEI. V lost 6 bases, J lost 4 bases, and 16 bases lay in between.

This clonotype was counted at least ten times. The CDR3 spells CASSPTRSSYNEQFF. The CDR3, as DNA: TGTGCCAGCAGCCCAACCAGGAGCTCCTACAATGAGCAGTTCTTC. The gene calls are TRBV3-1 and TRBJ2-1; D gene unclear. Trimming shortened V by 4 bases and J by 0 bases, and 10 bases separated the two germline ends. This CDR3 comprises 15 residues. Germline V gives CDR1 LGHDT, CDR2 YNNKEL (reference sequence).

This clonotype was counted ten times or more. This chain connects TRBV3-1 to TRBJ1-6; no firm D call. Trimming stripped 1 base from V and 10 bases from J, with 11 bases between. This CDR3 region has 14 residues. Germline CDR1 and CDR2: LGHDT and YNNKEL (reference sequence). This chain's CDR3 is CASSQVGKISPLHF. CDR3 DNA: TGTGCCAGCAGCCAAGTCGGCAAAATCTCACCCCTCCACTTT.

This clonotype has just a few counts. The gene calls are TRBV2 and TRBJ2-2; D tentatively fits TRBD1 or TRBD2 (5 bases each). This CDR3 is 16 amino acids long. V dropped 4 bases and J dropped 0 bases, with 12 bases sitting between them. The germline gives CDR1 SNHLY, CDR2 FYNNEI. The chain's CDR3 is CASSVFRDPNTGELFF. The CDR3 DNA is TGTGCCAGCAGTGTCTTCCGGGACCCGAACACCGGGGAGCTGTTTTTT.

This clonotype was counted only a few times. The CDR3 reads CASSGALGYGYTF. CDR3 bases: TGTGCCAGCAGTGGGGCCCTTGGATATGGCTACACCTTC. V is TRBV7-9 and J is TRBJ1-2; possibly TRBD1 for D (5 bases). V was cut by 6 bases and J by 5 bases, with 13 bases left in between. This CDR3 has 13 amino acids. Germline loops: CDR1 SEHNR, CDR2 FQNEAQ (reference sequence).

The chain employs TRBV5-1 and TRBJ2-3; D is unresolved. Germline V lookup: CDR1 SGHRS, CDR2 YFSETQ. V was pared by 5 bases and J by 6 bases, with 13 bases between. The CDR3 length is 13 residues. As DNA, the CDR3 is TGCGCCAGCAGGGAAAAGCAGGCCGATACGCAGTATTTT. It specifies CASREKQADTQYF. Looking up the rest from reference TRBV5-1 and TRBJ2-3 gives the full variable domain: KAGVTQTPRYLIKTRGQQVTLSCSPISGHRSVSWYQQTPGQGLQFLFEYFSETQRNKGNFPGRFSGRQFSNSRSEMNVSTLELGDSALYLCASREKQADTQYFGPGTRLTVL.

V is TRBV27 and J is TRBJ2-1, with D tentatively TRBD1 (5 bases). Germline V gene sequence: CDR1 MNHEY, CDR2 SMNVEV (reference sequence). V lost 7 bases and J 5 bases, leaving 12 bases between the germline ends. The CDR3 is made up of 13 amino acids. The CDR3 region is CASIPQGNNEQFF. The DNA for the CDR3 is TGTGCCAGCATCCCGCAGGGCAACAATGAGCAGTTCTTC.

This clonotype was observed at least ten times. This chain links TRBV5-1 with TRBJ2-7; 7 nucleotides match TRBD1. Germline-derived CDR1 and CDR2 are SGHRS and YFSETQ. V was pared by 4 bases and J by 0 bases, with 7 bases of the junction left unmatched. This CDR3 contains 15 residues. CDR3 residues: CASSLDRTGSYEQYF. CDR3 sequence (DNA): TGCGCCAGCAGCCTGGACAGGACGGGCTCCTACGAGCAGTACTTC.

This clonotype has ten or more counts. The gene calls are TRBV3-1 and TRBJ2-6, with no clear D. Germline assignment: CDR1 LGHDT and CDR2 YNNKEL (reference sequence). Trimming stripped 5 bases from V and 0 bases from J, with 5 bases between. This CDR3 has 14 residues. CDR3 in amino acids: CASSLLSGANVLTF. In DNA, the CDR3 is TGTGCCAGCAGCTTACTCTCTGGGGCCAACGTCCTGACTTTC. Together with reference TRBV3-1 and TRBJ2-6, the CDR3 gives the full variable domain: DTAVSQTPKYLVTQMGNDKSIKCEQNLGHDTMYWYKQDSKKFLKIMFSYNNKELIINETVPNRFSPKSPDKAHLNLHINSLELGDSAVYFCASSLLSGANVLTFGAGSRLTVL.

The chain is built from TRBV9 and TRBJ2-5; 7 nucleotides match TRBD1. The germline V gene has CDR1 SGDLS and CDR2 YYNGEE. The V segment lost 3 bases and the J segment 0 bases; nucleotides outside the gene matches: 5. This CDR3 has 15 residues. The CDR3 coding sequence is TGTGCCAGCAGCGCCCTAGACAGGGACCAAGAGACCCAGTACTTC. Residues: CASSALDRDQETQYF.